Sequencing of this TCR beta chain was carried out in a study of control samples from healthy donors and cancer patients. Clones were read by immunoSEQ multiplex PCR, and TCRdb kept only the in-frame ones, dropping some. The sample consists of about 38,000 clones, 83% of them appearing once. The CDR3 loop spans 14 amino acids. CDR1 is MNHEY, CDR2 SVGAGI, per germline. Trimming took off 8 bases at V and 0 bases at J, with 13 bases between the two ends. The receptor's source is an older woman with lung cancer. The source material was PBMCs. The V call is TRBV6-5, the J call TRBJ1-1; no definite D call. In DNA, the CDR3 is TGTGCCAGCCTTTCGTGGGAAGTGAACACTGAAGCTTTCTTT. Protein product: CASLSWEVNTEAFF.